This TCR beta chain comes out of a study of cytomegalovirus exposure and HLA in healthy donors. The CDR3 runs to 14 residues. Germline lookup yields CDR1 SGHTA and CDR2 FQGTGA. Points from the study as a whole: HLA allele associations emerged for some 16,000 TCR beta sequences in a later analysis, at 0.05 false discovery rate. Overall, roughly 160 TCR beta chains were annotated as cytomegalovirus-associated. TCR beta chain V- and J-gene trimming was linked, in a later analysis, to a missense variant in DCLRE1C.

It was healthy bone marrow donors who served as donors. The PCR used 60 Vbeta and 13 Jbeta primers. Profiled with immunoSEQ multiplex PCR; TCRdb holds only in-frame clones, not every one. The repertoire has 160,000 or so clones, around 90% of them found once; the top ten carry about 0.85%. A note on this clone: Its antigen is still unknown.

This clonotype was obtained from a woman aged 30 to 39 in good health and CMV-seronegative. The chain employs TRBV7-3 and TRBJ2-5; D is perhaps TRBD1 (5 bases). The J call is in doubt because the DNA end fits TRBJ2-7 better. Material: PBMCs. CDR3 nucleotide sequence: TGTGCCAGCAGCCCCCAGGGAAGCTCCTACGAGCAGTACTTC. This translates into CASSPQGSSYEQYF.